These 32 T cell receptor beta chains came from one sample sequenced in a study of blood T cell repertoires in COVID-19. TCRdb's table, derived via immunoSEQ multiplex PCR, lists solely in-frame clones and lacks some. The data hold tens of thousands of clones, with about 78% observed a single time. What was sequenced was peripheral blood. These receptors all come from a man older than 75 with active or convalescent COVID-19.

Here the CDR3 reads CASSSLGGYQPQHF. CDR3 coding DNA: TGTGCCAGCAGCTCCCTCGGGGGGTATCAGCCCCAGCATTTT. The chain has TRBV7-2 and TRBJ1-5; D may be TRBD1 (5 bases). V lost 4 bases and J lost 5, with 12 bases in between. This CDR3 region has 14 residues. Germline V gene sequence: CDR1 SGHTA, CDR2 FQGNSA. The full variable domain, completed using reference TRBV7-2 and TRBJ1-5, is GAGVSQSPSNKVTEKGKDVELRCDPISGHTALYWYRQSLGQGLEFLIYFQGNSAPDKSGLPSDRFSAERTGGSVSTLTIQRTQQEDSAVYLCASSSLGGYQPQHFGDGTRLSIL.

This clone was seen a handful of times. The V and J genes are TRBV24-1 and TRBJ2-2; tentatively, D is TRBD2 (6 bases). Germline V gene data show CDR1 as KGHDR and CDR2 as SFDVKD. The CDR3 contains 13 residues. Trimming cost V 9 bases and J 0 bases, with 7 bases left between them. The DNA for the CDR3 is TGTGCCACCCGGGGGTCGAACACCGGGGAGCTGTTTTTT. Translated: CATRGSNTGELFF.

The rearrangement joins TRBV4-1 to TRBJ2-6; D is unclear. Looked up from germline, CDR1 is MGHRA and CDR2 is YSYEKL. Deletions cut 0 bases from V and 0 bases from J, with 12 bases between. This CDR3 is built from 18 residues. The CDR3 bases are TGCGCCAGCAGCCAAGATCTTCTTTCTACCTCTGGGGCCAACGTCCTGACTTTC. It yields the protein CASSQDLLSTSGANVLTF.

This clone was seen once. This sequence joins TRBV18 and TRBJ2-3; 10 nucleotides match TRBD1. V dropped 5 bases and J dropped 1; count of bases not matched to a gene: 12. Germline loops: CDR1 KGHSH, CDR2 LQKENI. This CDR3 has 18 amino acids. CDR3 bases: TGTGCCAGCTCAACAATGCGACCCGGGACAGGGGGCACAGATACGCAGTATTTT. Translation gives CASSTMRPGTGGTDTQYF. Combining the CDR3 with reference TRBV18 and TRBJ2-3 gives the whole variable domain NAGVMQNPRHLVRRRGQEARLRCSPMKGHSHVYWYRQLPEEGLKFMVYLQKENIIDESGMPKERFSAEFPKEGPSILRIQQVVRGDSAAYFCASSTMRPGTGGTDTQYFGPGTRLTVL.

The rearrangement joins TRBV7-6 to TRBJ2-2, with 10 bases aligning to TRBD2. The V and J ends lost 4 bases and 6 bases, in that order; junction bases with no gene match: 5. Germline V gene lookup returns CDR1 SGHVS and CDR2 FNYEAQ. The CDR3 runs to 15 residues. CDR3 loop: CASSSLAGGAGELFF. The CDR3 DNA reads as TGTGCCAGCAGCTCCTTAGCGGGGGGCGCCGGGGAGCTGTTTTTT. Together with reference TRBV7-6 and TRBJ2-2, the CDR3 gives the full variable domain: GAGVSQSPRYKVTKRGQDVALRCDPISGHVSLYWYRQALGQGPEFLTYFNYEAQQDKSGLPNDRFSAERPEGSISTLTIQRTEQRDSAMYRCASSSLAGGAGELFFGEGSRLTVL.

CDR3 nucleotide sequence: TGTGCCAGTAGCCCCGGGACAGGCCTTTCAAATAATGAAAAACTGTTTTTT. It codes for CASSPGTGLSNNEKLFF. V is TRBV19 and J is TRBJ1-4; TRBD1 matches at 8 bases. Germline assignment: CDR1 LNHDA and CDR2 SQIVND (reference sequence). V dropped 6 bases and J dropped 4; count of bases not matched to a gene: 13. The CDR3 has 17 residues.

Sample share makes this clone medium-sized. The rearrangement links TRBV4-2 to TRBJ1-1; 7 nucleotides match TRBD1. The CDR3 is made up of 12 amino acids. The junction had 8 bases not matched to a gene; V was cut back by 6 bases and J by 10 bases. CDR1 is LGHNA and CDR2 is YNFKEQ in the germline V gene. The chain's CDR3 is CASSPDRVGAFF. CDR3 bases: TGTGCCAGCAGTCCAGACAGGGTGGGAGCTTTCTTT.

This chain joins TRBV7-9 and TRBJ1-5, with D uncertain. V lost 2 bases to trimming and J lost 2 bases, with 13 bases between them. CDR1 is SEHNR, CDR2 FQNEAQ, per germline (reference sequence). The CDR3 contains 16 residues. The CDR3, as DNA: TGTGCCAGCAGCTTATCGGGAAACCTTCGCAATCAGCCCCAGCATTTT. As protein: CASSLSGNLRNQPQHF.

This clone was counted a few times. The chain recombines TRBV19 with TRBJ2-5, with D uncertain. Trimming left V 6 bases short and J 5 bases short, with 13 bases between. The CDR3 runs 13 residues. From germline, CDR1 is LNHDA and CDR2 SQIVND (reference sequence). CDR3 bases: TGTGCCAGTAGGGAGAGCGATCGGGAGACCCAGTACTTC. Its protein is CASRESDRETQYF.

The genes are TRBV2 and TRBJ1-1, with D possibly TRBD1 on 5 matching bases. CDR3 length: 15 amino acids. Looked up from germline, CDR1 is SNHLY and CDR2 is FYNNEI. V lost 7 bases, J lost 1 base, and 16 bases lay in between. CDR3 amino acids: CASKPTLQGNTEAFF. As DNA, the CDR3 is TGTGCCAGCAAGCCTACGCTCCAGGGGAACACTGAAGCTTTCTTT.

The chain combines TRBV10-3 with TRBJ2-3, with no clear D. The CDR3 extends over 14 amino acids. CDR1 and CDR2 (germline): ENHRY, SYGVKD. Trimming left V 3 bases short and J 0 bases short, with 7 bases between. The CDR3 sequence is CAISDSVSTDTQYF. In DNA, the CDR3 is TGTGCCATCAGTGACTCCGTAAGCACAGATACGCAGTATTTT.

V and J are TRBV5-1 and TRBJ2-7, with 8 nucleotides matching TRBD2. The length of the CDR3 is 16 residues. Germline-derived CDR1 and CDR2 are SGHRS and YFSETQ. V lost 2 bases, J lost 1 base, and 8 bases stayed unmatched. The CDR3 loop is CASSFEGLGVSYEQYF. The CDR3 DNA is TGCGCCAGCAGCTTCGAGGGACTAGGAGTGTCCTACGAGCAGTACTTC.

This clone was counted only a few times. The chain recombines TRBV28 with TRBJ1-1, with 12 bases identical to TRBD1. The CDR3 loop spans 15 amino acids. The V and J ends lost 8 bases and 1 base, in that order; junction bases with no gene match: 5. CDR1 and CDR2 (germline): MDHEN, SYDVKM. The CDR3 here is CASLGQGAGNTEAFF. CDR3 sequence (DNA): TGTGCCAGCCTGGGACAGGGGGCTGGGAACACTGAAGCTTTCTTT.

The rearrangement joins TRBV3-1 (or the pseudogene TRBV3-2) to TRBJ2-1; D not certain. The CDR3 runs 12 residues. Trimming shortened V by 0 bases and J by 10 bases, and 7 bases separated the two germline ends. CDR1 and CDR2 from the germline V gene are LGHDT and YNNKEL (reference sequence). CDR3 sequence reads: CASSQDRWEQFF. Here the CDR3 DNA reads TGTGCCAGCAGCCAAGATCGGTGGGAGCAGTTCTTC.

The V call is TRBV5-4, the J call TRBJ1-1; TRBD1 matches 7 bases. CDR1 is SGHNT and CDR2 is YYREEE in the germline V gene (reference sequence). Trimming at V came to 4 bases and at J to 8 bases, leaving 11 bases not matched to a gene. The CDR3 is 14 residues long. Here the CDR3 reads CASSRRQGNKEAFF. In DNA form, the CDR3 reads TGTGCCAGCAGCCGGAGACAGGGCAACAAAGAAGCTTTCTTT.

The chain recombines TRBV3-1 (or the pseudogene TRBV3-2) with TRBJ2-1; D perhaps matches TRBD2 (6 bases). Germline CDR1 reads LGHDT; CDR2 reads YNNKEL (reference sequence). The CDR3 contains 16 residues. With 3 bases removed from V and 6 bases from J, the gap between germline ends came to 18 bases. The DNA of the CDR3 is TGTGCCAGCAGCCACAACCTGGGAGGTTTTCTCAATGAGCAGTTCTTC. Translation: CASSHNLGGFLNEQFF.

The genes are TRBV19 and TRBJ2-1, with 7 positions matching TRBD1. Trimming took 3 bases from V and 5 from J; bases not matched to a gene: 4. Germline assignment: CDR1 LNHDA and CDR2 SQIVND (reference sequence). The CDR3 consists of 14 residues. DNA for the CDR3: TGTGCCAGTAGTATTGGGACAGCAAACAATGAGCAGTTCTTC. Amino acid sequence: CASSIGTANNEQFF.

The table lists this clone with a count of one. The V and J genes are TRBV12-3 or TRBV12-4 and TRBJ2-7; 8 positions agree with TRBD2. The ends lost 6 bases at V and 7 bases at J; junction bases unmatched: 8. The CDR3 runs to 13 residues. For the CDR3, the DNA is TGTGCCAGCAGGTACGGGGGGGCGCATGAGCAGTACTTC. Translating gives CASRYGGAHEQYF.

DNA for the CDR3: TGCAGCGTCGTCCGACAGGGATTCGGGGAGCTGTTTTTT. It encodes CSVVRQGFGELFF. This chain joins TRBV29-1 and TRBJ2-2, with 7 nucleotides matching TRBD1. Germline-derived CDR1 and CDR2 are SQVTM and ANQGSEA. This CDR3 is built from 13 residues. V shed 6 bases, J shed 7 bases, and the junction held 8 bases outside the gene matches.

This clone came up a few times. The V and J genes are TRBV28 and TRBJ1-5; possibly TRBD1 for D (6 bases). V lost 6 bases and J 0 bases, leaving 18 bases between the germline ends. CDR3 size: 17 residues. Germline-derived CDR1 and CDR2 are MDHEN and SYDVKM. This CDR3 is CASRTSGEGGSNQPQHF. As DNA, the CDR3 is TGTGCCAGCAGAACTTCAGGGGAAGGCGGTAGCAATCAGCCCCAGCATTTT.

The chain is built from TRBV5-1 and TRBJ1-4; TRBD1 agrees at 10 bases. The V and J ends lost 4 bases and 7 bases, in that order; junction bases with no gene match: 7. CDR1 is SGHRS, CDR2 YFSETQ, per germline. The CDR3 is 15 amino acids. The CDR3 protein is CASSRGQGNFEKLFF. The CDR3 nucleotides read TGCGCCAGCAGCAGGGGACAGGGGAATTTTGAAAAACTGTTTTTT.

This chain connects TRBV18 to TRBJ2-5; 8 bases agree with TRBD2. The germline gives CDR1 KGHSH, CDR2 LQKENI. After removal of 6 bases from V and 1 base from J, the junction contained 13 bases not matched to a gene. The CDR3 consists of 17 residues. CDR3 loop: CASSPNQLAGGQETQYF. CDR3 coding DNA: TGTGCCAGCTCGCCGAACCAGCTCGCGGGGGGCCAAGAGACCCAGTACTTC.

This clone came up a few times. J is TRBJ1-6 and V is TRBV4-2; D not resolved. Trimming removed 0 bases from V and 7 bases from J, with 7 bases in between. Germline V gives CDR1 LGHNA, CDR2 YNFKEQ. The CDR3 runs to 14 residues. CDR3 bases: TGTGCCAGCAGCCAAGATGCCAGAAATTCACCCCTCCACTTT. It translates to CASSQDARNSPLHF.

The chain is built from TRBV9 and TRBJ2-2; 13 bases are shared with TRBD2. CDR1 and CDR2 (germline): SGDLS, YYNGEE. Trimming at V came to 3 bases and at J to 6 bases, leaving 5 bases not matched to a gene. The CDR3 has 16 residues. The DNA of the CDR3 is TGTGCCAGCAGCGAGCCGGGACTAGCGGGATCCGGGGAGCTGTTTTTT. It encodes CASSEPGLAGSGELFF. The full variable domain, completed using reference TRBV9 and TRBJ2-2, is DSGVTQTPKHLITATGQRVTLRCSPRSGDLSVYWYQQSLDQGLQFLIQYYNGEERAKGNILERFSAQQFPDLHSELNLSSLELGDSALYFCASSEPGLAGSGELFFGEGSRLTVL.

The chain carries TRBV28 and TRBJ1-2; no clear D. The ends were cut back, 6 bases at V and 8 bases at J, with 7 bases in the middle. CDR1 and CDR2 (germline): MDHEN, SYDVKM. The CDR3 is made up of 10 amino acids. The CDR3 nucleotides are TGTGCCAGCAGGCTCGGGGGCTACACCTTC. It translates to CASRLGGYTF.

This chain connects TRBV19 to TRBJ1-1, with D possibly matching TRBD1 (6 bases). The V gene lost 3 bases and the J gene lost 1 base, with 9 bases spanning the gap. The CDR3 spans 14 residues. CDR1 is LNHDA, CDR2 SQIVND, per germline (reference sequence). The CDR3 DNA follows: TGTGCCAGTAGTATCCTGACAGGGAACACTGAAGCTTTCTTT. Encoded protein: CASSILTGNTEAFF.

This clone was counted a few times. The chain combines TRBV5-4 with TRBJ2-1, with D unclear. V gave up 4 bases and J gave up 9 bases, with 8 bases separating them. The germline V gene has CDR1 SGHNT and CDR2 YYREEE (reference sequence). This CDR3 is 11 amino acids long. CDR3 residues: CASSHGPEQFF. CDR3 nucleotide sequence: TGTGCCAGCAGCCATGGCCCTGAGCAGTTCTTC.

Worth noting for this clone: A read error may produce the germline difference seen at one junction end. The J gene is TRBJ2-1, the V gene TRBV7-7; no clear D gene. Germline V gene data show CDR1 as SSHAT and CDR2 as FNYEAQ (reference sequence). CDR3 length: 16 amino acids. The CDR3 DNA follows: TGTGCTAGCAGCTTAGTCTTTAAGAGCTCCTACAATGAGCAGTTCTTC. Translation: CASSLVFKSSYNEQFF.

The chain couples TRBV12-3 or TRBV12-4 to TRBJ2-3, with D uncertain. V was cut by 2 bases and J by 6 bases, with 9 bases left in between. This CDR3 has 13 residues. The CDR3 region is CASSLNYGDTQYF. CDR3 DNA: TGTGCCAGCAGTTTAAACTATGGGGATACGCAGTATTTT.

The J gene is TRBJ2-1, the V gene TRBV5-5; TRBD2 is a possible D gene (6 bases). The V and J ends lost 0 bases and 2 bases respectively, with 12 bases between them. Germline-derived CDR1 and CDR2 are SGHKS and YYEKEE (reference sequence). The CDR3 contains 16 residues. This chain's CDR3 is CASSLVGGPPYNEQFF. Written as DNA, the CDR3 is TGTGCCAGCAGCTTGGTTGGAGGGCCCCCCTACAATGAGCAGTTCTTC.

The chain is built from TRBV29-1 and TRBJ2-5; 13 bases map to TRBD2. V shed 4 bases and J 3 bases; nucleotides not matched to a gene: 2. CDR1 is SQVTM, CDR2 ANQGSEA, per germline. CDR3 length equals 14 residues. For the CDR3, the DNA is TGCAGCGTTGGACTAGCGGGGGGAGAAGAGACCCAGTACTTC. This codes for CSVGLAGGEETQYF.

This clone was seen once. V is TRBV28 and J is TRBJ2-1, with 9 bases lining up with TRBD2. The CDR3 extends over 15 amino acids. Trimming took 6 bases from V and 12 from J; bases not matched to a gene: 15. CDR1 is MDHEN, CDR2 SYDVKM, per germline. CDR3 sequence reads: CASSLGGKREDRQFF. CDR3 DNA sequence: TGTGCCAGCAGCTTAGGAGGCAAGCGGGAGGATCGGCAGTTCTTC. Based on the CDR3 plus reference TRBV28 and TRBJ2-1, the full variable domain is DVKVTQSSRYLVKRTGEKVFLECVQDMDHENMFWYRQDPGLGLRLIYFSYDVKMKEKGDIPEGYSVSREKKERFSLILESASTNQTSMYLCASSLGGKREDRQFFGPGTRLTVL.